A single sample gave rise to the 25 T cell receptor beta chains below, sequenced in a study of blood T cell repertoires in COVID-19. Assay: immunoSEQ multiplex PCR; the TCRdb copy retains only in-frame clones and omits some. This sample has about 180,000 clones, with about 83% found just once. What was sequenced was PBMCs or T cells enriched from blood (not recorded which). These receptors were collected from a woman under 40 who had recovered from COVID-19.

The chain carries TRBV5-4 and TRBJ2-7, with 8 bases matching TRBD2. Per germline, CDR1 SGHNT and CDR2 YYREEE (reference sequence). There are 14 residues in the CDR3. Trimming cost V 5 bases and J 2 bases; bases outside gene matches: 6. The CDR3 protein is CASSSGTRTYEQYF. The CDR3 region has the DNA TGTGCCAGCAGTTCCGGGACTAGAACCTACGAGCAGTACTTC. Together with reference TRBV5-4 and TRBJ2-7, the CDR3 gives the full variable domain: ETGVTQSPTHLIKTRGQQVTLRCSSQSGHNTVSWYQQALGQGPQFIFQYYREEENGRGNFPPRFSGLQFPNYSSELNVNALELDDSALYLCASSSGTRTYEQYFGPGTRLTVT.

This clone has only one observation. The gene calls are TRBV14 and TRBJ1-2, with D possibly matching TRBD1 (5 bases). CDR1 and CDR2 from the germline V gene are SGHDN and FVKESK. CDR3 length equals 16 residues. The V end lost 0 bases, the J end lost 4 bases, and 15 bases lay between the germline ends. The CDR3 loop is CASSQDYWGGRYGYTF. In nucleotides, the CDR3 is TGTGCCAGCAGCCAAGATTACTGGGGGGGACGCTATGGCTACACCTTC.

This clone was observed a few times. The chain has TRBV28 and TRBJ2-2, with 12 bases aligning to TRBD2. V lost 5 bases to trimming and J lost 8 bases; unmatched junction nucleotides: 9. CDR1 and CDR2 (germline): MDHEN, SYDVKM. The CDR3 extends over 16 amino acids. CDR3 sequence reads: CASSRRTSGIVGELFF. In DNA, the CDR3 is TGTGCCAGCAGTCGTAGGACTAGCGGGATAGTGGGGGAGCTGTTTTTT. Based on the CDR3 plus reference TRBV28 and TRBJ2-2, the full variable domain is DVKVTQSSRYLVKRTGEKVFLECVQDMDHENMFWYRQDPGLGLRLIYFSYDVKMKEKGDIPEGYSVSREKKERFSLILESASTNQTSMYLCASSRRTSGIVGELFFGEGSRLTVL.

The rearrangement links TRBV7-3 to TRBJ2-3; D call uncertain. V was shortened by 1 base and J by 2 bases, with 10 bases between the two germline ends. The CDR3 is 15 residues long. Germline-derived CDR1 and CDR2 are SGHTA and FQGTGA. CDR3 DNA sequence: TGTGCCAGCAGCTTAAGGGCCCTACTCACAGATACGCAGTATTTT. This encodes CASSLRALLTDTQYF.

V and J are TRBV6-5 and TRBJ2-5; tentative D call: TRBD2 (5 bases). The CDR3 extends over 12 amino acids. The V end lost 4 bases, the J end lost 7 bases, and 10 bases lay between the germline ends. Germline V gives CDR1 MNHEY, CDR2 SVGAGI. The DNA for the CDR3 is TGTGCCAGCAGTTCAGACGCGGGGACCCAGTACTTC. Protein: CASSSDAGTQYF.

The genes are TRBV2 and TRBJ1-6; D perhaps matches TRBD1 (5 bases). Per the germline V gene, CDR1 is SNHLY and CDR2 is FYNNEI. V lost 1 base and J lost 9, with 13 bases in between. The CDR3 spans 15 residues. This chain's CDR3 is CASSEGGGVVSPLHF. In DNA form, the CDR3 reads TGTGCCAGCAGTGAAGGGGGGGGAGTAGTTTCACCCCTCCACTTT.

The V and J genes are TRBV28 and TRBJ2-7; 9 bases line up with TRBD1. The germline CDR1 and CDR2 sequences are MDHEN and SYDVKM. The CDR3 has 15 residues. Trimming at V came to 3 bases and at J to 3 bases, leaving 6 bases not matched to a gene. As DNA, the CDR3 is TGTGCCAGCAGTTTCCTGACAGGGGGGTTCTACGAGCAGTACTTC. Its protein product is CASSFLTGGFYEQYF.

This clone was recorded once. The genes are TRBV11-2 and TRBJ2-7; TRBD1 matches 7 bases. The CDR3 covers 12 residues. The trim removed 4 bases at V and 4 bases at J, leaving 1 base unmatched. The germline gives CDR1 SGHAT, CDR2 FQNNGV. In nucleotides, the CDR3 is TGTGCCAGCAGCTGGGGACAGTACGAGCAGTACTTC. It translates to CASSWGQYEQYF. The complete variable domain, with remaining parts taken from reference TRBV11-2 and TRBJ2-7, reads EAGVAQSPRYKIIEKRQSVAFWCNPISGHATLYWYQQILGQGPKLLIQFQNNGVVDDSQLPKDRFSAERLKGVDSTLKIQPAKLEDSAVYLCASSWGQYEQYFGPGTRLTVT.

V is TRBV2 and J is TRBJ2-4; 9 bases are a match to TRBD1. The germline V gene encodes CDR1 SNHLY and CDR2 FYNNEI. V shed 6 bases and J 6 bases; nucleotides not matched to a gene: 3. This CDR3 region has 13 residues. CDR3 sequence (DNA): TGTGCCAGCAGGTCGGGACAGGGAAACATTCAGTACTTC. This codes for CASRSGQGNIQYF.

The rearrangement links TRBV28 to TRBJ2-7; the match to TRBD1 covers 11 bases. The CDR3 length is 17 residues. Germline V gene lookup returns CDR1 MDHEN and CDR2 SYDVKM. After removal of 4 bases from V and 3 bases from J, the junction contained 11 bases not matched to a gene. Here the CDR3 DNA reads TGTGCCAGCAGTTATCCCATAGCCGGGACAGGGGGCTACGAGCAGTACTTC. Its protein is CASSYPIAGTGGYEQYF.

J is TRBJ2-1 and V is TRBV6-5; D perhaps matches TRBD2 (6 bases). Germline V gene data show CDR1 as MNHEY and CDR2 as SVGAGI. The CDR3 length is 13 residues. Trimming stripped 3 bases from V and 9 bases from J, with 12 bases between. The CDR3 here is CASSYMEGTEQFF. The CDR3 DNA is TGTGCCAGCAGTTATATGGAGGGGACTGAGCAGTTCTTC.

This chain uses TRBV27 with TRBJ2-1, with 7 bases matching TRBD2. Germline CDR1 and CDR2: MNHEY and SMNVEV (reference sequence). V was pared by 5 bases and J by 0 bases, with 4 bases of the junction left unmatched. This CDR3 has 15 residues. Here the CDR3 reads CASSITSVSYNEQFF. The CDR3 DNA reads TGTGCCAGCAGTATAACTAGCGTCTCCTACAATGAGCAGTTCTTC.

This clone was seen more than once but under ten times. The V and J genes are TRBV5-5 and TRBJ1-2, with 7 nucleotides matching TRBD1. This CDR3 spans 15 amino acids. Looked up from germline, CDR1 is SGHKS and CDR2 is YYEKEE (reference sequence). Unmatched junction bases numbered 6, after V lost 0 bases and J lost 4 bases. This CDR3 is CASSLVQGGVYGYTF. The CDR3 bases are TGTGCCAGCAGCTTGGTGCAGGGGGGAGTCTATGGCTACACCTTC.

CDR3 region: CASSRGLGQETQYF. DNA for the CDR3: TGTGCCAGCAGTAGGGGACTAGGACAAGAGACCCAGTACTTC. The chain employs TRBV2 and TRBJ2-5, with 8 bases aligning to TRBD2. This CDR3 is 14 amino acids long. Germline V gene lookup returns CDR1 SNHLY and CDR2 FYNNEI. V shed 5 bases and J 2 bases; nucleotides not matched to a gene: 4.

V and J are TRBV5-4 and TRBJ2-1; 10 positions agree with TRBD2. After removal of 0 bases from V and 2 bases from J, the junction contained 8 bases not matched to a gene. CDR1 is SGHNT and CDR2 is YYREEE in the germline V gene (reference sequence). CDR3 length equals 18 residues. CDR3 DNA: TGTGCCAGCAGCTTGGGGCTAGCGGGAGTAACCGCCTACAATGAGCAGTTCTTC. It encodes CASSLGLAGVTAYNEQFF.

This chain joins TRBV28 and TRBJ1-3; D perhaps matches TRBD1 (5 bases). Germline lookup yields CDR1 MDHEN and CDR2 SYDVKM. The V and J ends lost 3 bases and 4 bases respectively, with 10 bases between them. The CDR3 loop spans 14 amino acids. CDR3 loop: CASSFPGSGNTIYF. As DNA, the CDR3 is TGTGCCAGCAGTTTTCCAGGGTCCGGAAACACCATATATTTT.

The rearrangement joins TRBV5-4 to TRBJ2-2; 11 positions agree with TRBD2. The CDR3 is 16 amino acids. V was clipped by 4 bases and J by 1 base; unmatched bases: 3. The V gene's germline CDR1 is SGHNT and CDR2 YYREEE (reference sequence). Written as DNA, the CDR3 is TGTGCCAGCAGCCCGACTAGCGGGGTGAACACCGGGGAGCTGTTTTTT. It yields the protein CASSPTSGVNTGELFF.

This clone appeared once. V and J are TRBV27 and TRBJ2-7; 8 bases are shared with TRBD1. Germline V gene lookup returns CDR1 MNHEY and CDR2 SMNVEV (reference sequence). Trimming took 2 bases from V and 5 from J; bases not matched to a gene: 5. The CDR3 contains 14 residues. Here the CDR3 DNA reads TGTGCCAGCAGTTTAGTGGGACAGGTGGACGAGCAGTACTTC. It yields the protein CASSLVGQVDEQYF.

The V and J genes are TRBV5-5 and TRBJ1-1; tentative D call: TRBD1 (5 bases). Germline assignment: CDR1 SGHKS and CDR2 YYEKEE (reference sequence). Deletions cut 0 bases from V and 1 base from J, with 7 bases between. The CDR3 loop spans 14 amino acids. The CDR3 coding sequence is TGTGCCAGCAGCTTGGACAGGTGGAACACTGAAGCTTTCTTT. It is translated as CASSLDRWNTEAFF.

The V and J genes are TRBV3-1 (or the pseudogene TRBV3-2) and TRBJ2-5; D may be TRBD1 (5 bases). Germline V gives CDR1 LGHDT, CDR2 YNNKEL (reference sequence). The CDR3 covers 13 residues. V lost 6 bases, J lost 2 bases, and 10 bases lay in between. CDR3 sequence: CASRGRGQETQYF. The DNA for the CDR3 is TGTGCCAGCAGAGGAAGGGGACAAGAGACCCAGTACTTC.

The chain recombines TRBV4-2 with TRBJ2-3; D might be TRBD1 (6 bases). CDR3 length: 17 amino acids. Between the trimmed V and J ends, which lost 1 base and 5 bases, there was a span of 19 bases. Germline CDR1 LGHNA, CDR2 YNFKEQ. The CDR3 DNA reads as TGTGCCAGCAGCCAAGCGTACGGGACATATTTTTTAGATACGCAGTATTTT. Translated, it gives CASSQAYGTYFLDTQYF.

The chain is built from TRBV24-1 and TRBJ2-2, with 9 bases lining up with TRBD2. Germline trimming cut 3 bases from V and 0 bases from J; bases unmatched to any gene: 7. Germline V CDR1 and CDR2: KGHDR, SFDVKD. This CDR3 is built from 18 residues. CDR3: CATSDPGRTSANTGELFF. DNA for the CDR3: TGTGCCACCAGTGATCCGGGCAGGACTAGCGCGAACACCGGGGAGCTGTTTTTT.

This clone has more than one count but fewer than ten. This chain uses TRBV10-3 with TRBJ1-1; D not resolved. The V gene lost 6 bases and the J gene lost 1 base, with 15 bases spanning the gap. The CDR3 is made up of 15 amino acids. CDR1 is ENHRY, CDR2 SYGVKD, per germline. The CDR3 sequence: CAISLTLRANTEAFF. DNA for the CDR3: TGTGCCATCAGCTTGACTCTCCGAGCGAACACTGAAGCTTTCTTT.

The rearrangement uses TRBV29-1 and TRBJ1-2, with a possible D match to TRBD1 (5 bases). V was trimmed by 6 bases and J by 6 bases, leaving 17 bases between them. The CDR3 has 13 amino acids. The germline V gene has CDR1 SQVTM and CDR2 ANQGSEA. CDR3 region: CSVDSLRWDGYTF. The DNA for the CDR3 is TGCAGCGTAGACAGTTTGCGTTGGGATGGCTACACCTTC.

V gene TRBV28 combines with J gene TRBJ2-3; no clear D. The germline V gene has CDR1 MDHEN and CDR2 SYDVKM. The CDR3 is 13 residues long. V was clipped by 6 bases and J by 8 bases, with 15 bases between them. The CDR3 DNA follows: TGTGCCAGCAGACCCCCCAGTTCTGGTACGCAGTATTTT. It codes for CASRPPSSGTQYF. Using reference TRBV28 and TRBJ2-3 for the parts outside the CDR3, the full variable domain is DVKVTQSSRYLVKRTGEKVFLECVQDMDHENMFWYRQDPGLGLRLIYFSYDVKMKEKGDIPEGYSVSREKKERFSLILESASTNQTSMYLCASRPPSSGTQYFGPGTRLTVL.